This T cell receptor beta chain appears in the sequencing data of a study of cytomegalovirus exposure and HLA in healthy donors. Clones were sequenced by immunoSEQ multiplex PCR, and TCRdb holds only the in-frame ones, with some missing. The data show around 170,000 clones, around nine tenths seen once. Study-wide results and limits: There were some public TCRs occurring in many donors, but most TCR sequences were rare. In vitro data verified a few CMV-associated chains as specific for CMV antigens. Cytomegalovirus-associated status was assigned to approximately 160 TCR beta chains.

A note on this clone: The target antigen is unknown.

The CDR3 spans 14 residues. Looked up from germline, CDR1 is SNHLY and CDR2 is FYNNEI. V lost 6 bases to trimming and J lost 1 base, with 12 bases between them. This rearrangement joins TRBV2 to TRBJ1-1; possibly TRBD1 for D (5 bases). Material: PBMCs. The sequence derives from a man younger than 30 in good health and CMV-seronegative. The CDR3: CASRKGQGNTEAFF. The CDR3 nucleotides are TGTGCCAGCAGGAAAGGACAAGGGAACACTGAAGCTTTCTTT.